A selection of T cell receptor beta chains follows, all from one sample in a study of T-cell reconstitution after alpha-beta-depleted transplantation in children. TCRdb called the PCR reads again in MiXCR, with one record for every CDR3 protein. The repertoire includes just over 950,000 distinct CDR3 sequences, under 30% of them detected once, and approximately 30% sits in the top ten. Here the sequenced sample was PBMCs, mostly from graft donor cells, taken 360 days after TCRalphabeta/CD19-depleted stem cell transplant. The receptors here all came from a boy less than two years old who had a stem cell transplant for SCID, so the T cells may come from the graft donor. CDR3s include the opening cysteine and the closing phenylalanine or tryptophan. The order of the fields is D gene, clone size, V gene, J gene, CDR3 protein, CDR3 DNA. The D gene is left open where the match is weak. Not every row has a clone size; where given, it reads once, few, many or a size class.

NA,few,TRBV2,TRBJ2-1,CATFLGTGSYNEQFF,TGTGCCACATTTTTGGGGACGGGAAGTTACAATGAGCAGTTCTTC
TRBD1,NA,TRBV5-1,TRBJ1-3,CASSLGTGPGNTIYF,TGCGCCAGCAGCTTGGGGACAGGTCCTGGAAACACCATATATTTT
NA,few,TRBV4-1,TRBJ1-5,CASSRKDVKGNQPQHF,TGCGCCAGCAGCCGGAAGGACGTCAAGGGCAATCAGCCCCAGCATTTT
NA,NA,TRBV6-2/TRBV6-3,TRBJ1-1,CASSYGFFGPGGTEAFF,TGTGCCAGCAGTTACGGGTTTTTCGGGCCCGGGGGCACTGAAGCTTTCTTT
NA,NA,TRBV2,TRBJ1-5,CASSANEWTKPQHF,TGTGCCAGCAGTGCGAACGAGTGGACGAAACCCCAGCATTTT
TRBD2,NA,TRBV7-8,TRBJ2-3,CASSHTLLAVQVATQYF,TGTGCCAGCAGCCACACCCTACTAGCGGTTCAAGTTGCTACGCAGTATTTT
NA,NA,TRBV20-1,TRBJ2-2,CSASRPLSLRPGELFF,TGCAGTGCTAGTAGGCCACTCTCTCTAAGGCCCGGGGAGCTGTTTTTT
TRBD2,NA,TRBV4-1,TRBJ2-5,CASSQIAGGLRETQYF,TGCGCCAGCAGCCAAATAGCGGGGGGCCTCCGGGAGACCCAGTACTTC
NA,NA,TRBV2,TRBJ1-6,CASTQGNSPLHF,TGTGCCAGCACTCAAGGGAATTCACCCCTCCACTTT
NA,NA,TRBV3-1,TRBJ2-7,CASSQGSILTTGEQYF,TGTGCCAGCAGCCAAGGTTCAATCCTAACTACGGGGGAGCAGTACTTC
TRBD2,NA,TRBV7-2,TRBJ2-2,CASSLALLAGVNTGELFF,TGTGCCAGCAGCTTAGCGCTATTAGCGGGGGTGAACACCGGGGAGCTGTTTTTT
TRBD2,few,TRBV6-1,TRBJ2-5,CASSGDRRGRETQYF,TGTGCCAGCAGTGGAGATAGGCGGGGGAGGGAGACCCAGTACTTC
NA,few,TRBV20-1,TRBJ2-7,CSAPRTYEQYF,TGCAGTGCCCCTAGGACCTACGAGCAGTACTTC
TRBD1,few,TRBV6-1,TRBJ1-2,CASSRDRGDYGYTF,TGTGCCAGCAGTCGGGACAGGGGTGACTATGGCTACACCTTC
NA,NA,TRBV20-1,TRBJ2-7,CSAYGGYEQYF,TGCAGTGCCTACGGGGGCTACGAGCAGTACTTC
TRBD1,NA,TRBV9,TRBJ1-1,CASSALGTGNTEAFF,TGTGCCAGCAGCGCCCTCGGGACAGGGAACACTGAAGCTTTCTTT
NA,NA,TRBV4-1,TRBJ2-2,CASSIQGVGGELFF,TGCGCCAGCAGCATCCAGGGAGTTGGTGGGGAGCTGTTTTTT
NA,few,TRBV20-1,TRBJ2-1,CSARDRRGEQFF,TGCAGTGCTAGAGATAGGAGGGGTGAGCAGTTCTTC
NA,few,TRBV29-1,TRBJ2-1,CSVVDRGRQYNEQFF,TGCAGCGTTGTTGACCGAGGCAGGCAATACAATGAGCAGTTCTTC
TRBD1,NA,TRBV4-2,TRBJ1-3,CASTTGVGNTIYF,TGTGCCAGCACCACAGGGGTCGGAAACACCATATATTTT
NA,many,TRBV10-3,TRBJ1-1,CATKGRVANTEAFF,TGTGCCACAAAGGGCCGGGTCGCGAACACTGAAGCTTTCTTT
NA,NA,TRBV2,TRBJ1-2,CASSARWADYGYTF,TGTGCCAGCAGCGCACGGTGGGCTGACTATGGCTACACCTTC
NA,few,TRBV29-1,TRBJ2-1,CSVVKNNEQFF,TGCAGCGTTGTGAAGAACAATGAGCAGTTCTTC
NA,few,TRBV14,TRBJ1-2,CASSQDLNRYGYTF,TGTGCCAGCAGCCAAGATCTGAACCGTTATGGCTACACCTTC
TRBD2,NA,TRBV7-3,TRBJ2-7,CASSSWEGEQYF,TGTGCCAGCAGCTCCTGGGAGGGCGAGCAGTACTTC
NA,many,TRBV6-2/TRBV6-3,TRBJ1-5,CASSTRVSSLNQPQHF,TGTGCCAGCAGTACCAGGGTCTCGTCCTTAAATCAGCCCCAGCATTTT
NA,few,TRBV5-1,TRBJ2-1,CASSLEGNRNNEQFF,TGCGCCAGCAGCTTGGAGGGGAACCGAAACAATGAGCAGTTCTTC
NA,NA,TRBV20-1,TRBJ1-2,CSARDPLNYGYTF,TGCAGTGCTAGAGATCCACTGAACTATGGCTACACCTTC
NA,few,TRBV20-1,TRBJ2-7,CSARDQADYEQYF,TGCAGTGCTAGAGATCAGGCGGACTACGAGCAGTACTTC
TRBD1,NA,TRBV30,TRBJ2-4,CAWGPRDRAYNIQYF,TGTGCCTGGGGTCCCCGTGACAGGGCGTACAACATTCAGTACTTC
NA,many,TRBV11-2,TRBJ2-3,CASSLDWDTQYF,TGTGCCAGCAGCTTAGACTGGGATACGCAGTATTTT